Below, 12 T cell receptor beta chains from the same sample are listed, as sequenced in a study of blood T cell repertoires in COVID-19. The data were produced by immunoSEQ multiplex PCR, yet TCRdb's version contains in-frame clones alone and is incomplete. The profile shows around 220,000 clones, roughly nine tenths of them singletons. Sequencing input: peripheral blood. The receptors come from a woman aged 50 to 65 with COVID-19, enrolled during active disease.

The V call is TRBV12-3 or TRBV12-4, the J call TRBJ2-3, with a weak D call TRBD2 (5 bases). The CDR3 runs 13 residues. V lost 7 bases and J lost 0, with 8 bases in between. In DNA, the CDR3 is TGTGCCAGCACGGGGAAAAGCACAGATACGCAGTATTTT. Translating it yields CASTGKSTDTQYF.

V usage is TRBV25-1 and J usage is TRBJ2-2, with D possibly TRBD1 on 6 matching bases. V gave up 7 bases and J gave up 5 bases, with 14 bases separating them. CDR1 and CDR2 (germline): MGHDK, SYGVNS. This CDR3 spans 14 amino acids. The CDR3: CASTEDSKTGELFF. CDR3 bases: TGTGCCAGCACCGAGGACAGCAAAACCGGGGAGCTGTTTTTT.

J is TRBJ2-1 and V is TRBV11-3; 7 nucleotides line up with TRBD1. V was pared by 5 bases and J by 2 bases, with 9 bases of the junction left unmatched. CDR1 and CDR2 (germline): SGHNT, YENEEA. The CDR3 contains 16 residues. The CDR3 region has the DNA TGTGCCAGCAGCCCCCGCACAGGGGTCCCCTACAATGAGCAGTTCTTC. Translated: CASSPRTGVPYNEQFF.

The rearrangement joins TRBV15 to TRBJ2-1; tentative D call: TRBD1 (6 bases). CDR3 length: 13 amino acids. Deletions cut 0 bases from V and 10 bases from J, with 10 bases between. Germline CDR1 and CDR2: LNHNV and YYDKDF (reference sequence). The CDR3 region is CATSRDRGSEQFF. CDR3 DNA sequence: TGTGCCACCAGCAGAGACAGGGGCTCAGAGCAGTTCTTC.

The V gene is TRBV5-4, the J gene TRBJ1-1, with 8 bases matching TRBD1. Germline CDR1 is SGHNT and CDR2 is YYREEE (reference sequence). V shed 4 bases and J 5 bases; nucleotides not matched to a gene: 13. There are 16 residues in the CDR3. The CDR3 sequence is CASSQDPGGVGTEAFF. In DNA, the CDR3 is TGTGCCAGCAGCCAGGACCCAGGGGGCGTTGGTACTGAAGCTTTCTTT.

The genes are TRBV30 and TRBJ1-1; TRBD1 matches 7 bases. CDR3 length equals 11 residues. Germline CDR1 and CDR2: GTSNPN and SVGIG (reference sequence). With 3 bases clipped from V and 7 bases from J, the junction kept 2 bases outside the gene matches. CDR3 residues: CAWSQGVEAFF. CDR3 DNA sequence: TGTGCCTGGAGCCAGGGGGTTGAAGCTTTCTTT.

The table lists this clone with a count of one. The chain carries TRBV30 and TRBJ1-1; possible D gene TRBD1, 6 bases. The germline V and J ends were trimmed by 1 base and 2 bases, with 8 bases remaining between them. CDR1 is GTSNPN and CDR2 is SVGIG in the germline V gene (reference sequence). This CDR3 is 13 amino acids long. The CDR3 DNA is TGTGCCTGGAGTGAGGGGGTTAACACTGAAGCTTTCTTT. Encoded protein: CAWSEGVNTEAFF.

The V call is TRBV29-1, the J call TRBJ2-2, with 10 bases aligning to TRBD1. CDR1 and CDR2 from the germline V gene are SQVTM and ANQGSEA. This CDR3 spans 16 amino acids. Germline trimming cut 7 bases from V and 2 bases from J; bases unmatched to any gene: 10. The DNA for the CDR3 is TGCAGCGCCAAGGGACAGGGGACTTTTAACACCGGGGAGCTGTTTTTT. Encoded protein: CSAKGQGTFNTGELFF.

V gene TRBV5-4 combines with J gene TRBJ2-7; TRBD1 matches at 8 bases. Per the germline V gene, CDR1 is SGHNT and CDR2 is YYREEE (reference sequence). CDR3 length equals 14 residues. V lost 1 base, J lost 2 bases, and 2 bases stayed unmatched. CDR3 in amino acids: CASSLQGAAYEQYV. CDR3 DNA sequence: TGTGCCAGCAGCTTGCAGGGGGCTGCCTACGAGCAGTACGTC.

The V call is TRBV18, the J call TRBJ1-4; no reliable D call. The CDR3 is made up of 14 amino acids. The V and J ends lost 1 base and 4 bases respectively, with 7 bases between them. Germline V gene data show CDR1 as KGHSH and CDR2 as LQKENI. The CDR3 DNA reads TGTGCCAGCTCACCACGCCAGGTTAATGAAAAACTGTTTTTT. Residues: CASSPRQVNEKLFF. Full variable domain (outside the CDR3, taken from reference TRBV18 and TRBJ1-4): NAGVMQNPRHLVRRRGQEARLRCSPMKGHSHVYWYRQLPEEGLKFMVYLQKENIIDESGMPKERFSAEFPKEGPSILRIQQVVRGDSAAYFCASSPRQVNEKLFFGSGTQLSVL.

This chain connects TRBV30 to TRBJ1-2; tentative D call: TRBD1 (6 bases). The CDR3 has 13 amino acids. Trimming stripped 0 bases from V and 5 bases from J, with 10 bases between. Per germline, CDR1 GTSNPN and CDR2 SVGIG (reference sequence). The CDR3 loop reads CAWSVMDRYGYTF. The CDR3 DNA follows: TGTGCCTGGAGTGTAATGGACAGATATGGCTACACCTTC.

The chain is built from TRBV5-1 and TRBJ1-2; D may be TRBD1 (6 bases). This CDR3 spans 13 amino acids. From germline, CDR1 is SGHRS and CDR2 YFSETQ. The germline V and J ends were trimmed by 4 bases and 8 bases, with 15 bases remaining between them. CDR3 loop: CASSRDTGPGYTF. The CDR3 DNA follows: TGCGCCAGCAGCAGGGACACAGGGCCCGGCTACACCTTC.